Below, 10 T cell receptor beta chains from the same sample are listed, as sequenced in a study of blood T cell repertoires in COVID-19. TCRdb's table, derived via immunoSEQ multiplex PCR, lists solely in-frame clones and lacks some. The table records 150,000 or so clones, roughly four fifths of them present only once. The specimen was peripheral blood. The receptors were sampled from a human donor with acute or convalescent COVID-19. The donor label of this sample is uncertain.

The table lists this clone with a few counts. The chain joins TRBV5-5 to TRBJ1-1; D gene ambiguous. Trimming stripped 1 base from V and 4 bases from J, with 11 bases between. The germline V gene has CDR1 SGHKS and CDR2 YYEKEE (reference sequence). The CDR3 runs to 14 residues. CDR3 residues: CASSLRMAGTEAFF. As DNA, the CDR3 is TGTGCCAGCAGCTTGCGTATGGCTGGCACTGAAGCTTTCTTT. The variable domain in full, with the rest retrieved from reference TRBV5-5 and TRBJ1-1, is DAGVTQSPTHLIKTRGQQVTLRCSPISGHKSVSWYQQVLGQGPQFIFQYYEKEERGRGNFPDRFSARQFPNYSSELNVNALLLGDSALYLCASSLRMAGTEAFFGQGTRLTVV.

The chain recombines TRBV3-1 (or the pseudogene TRBV3-2) with TRBJ1-4; 8 bases agree with TRBD1. The CDR3 consists of 17 residues. Germline assignment: CDR1 LGHDT and CDR2 YNNKEL (reference sequence). The V and J ends lost 1 base and 0 bases, in that order; junction bases with no gene match: 4. CDR3 sequence (DNA): TGTGCCAGCAGCCAAGGGGACAGGAGTCCAACTAATGAAAAACTGTTTTTT. Translation gives CASSQGDRSPTNEKLFF.

The chain joins TRBV10-3 to TRBJ2-1, with D possibly TRBD2 on 6 matching bases. CDR3 length: 16 residues. The germline CDR1 and CDR2 sequences are ENHRY and SYGVKD. V was cut by 5 bases and J by 0 bases, with 14 bases left in between. CDR3 sequence (DNA): TGTGCCATCAGTAGAATAGATAGCGGCTCCTACAATGAGCAGTTCTTC. As protein: CAISRIDSGSYNEQFF.

The chain carries TRBV11-2 and TRBJ1-2; D not certain. The germline CDR1 and CDR2 sequences are SGHAT and FQNNGV. V shed 3 bases and J shed 2 bases, with 10 bases lying between them. The CDR3 contains 14 residues. Here the CDR3 DNA reads TGTGCCAGCAGCTTGAGCGTCGGGAACTATGGCTACACCTTC. Translation gives CASSLSVGNYGYTF.

V and J are TRBV9 and TRBJ2-1, with D possibly being TRBD2 (6 bases). The CDR3 extends over 15 amino acids. V lost 1 base to trimming and J lost 4 bases, with 12 bases between them. Per germline, CDR1 SGDLS and CDR2 YYNGEE. DNA for the CDR3: TGTGCCAGCAGCGTACAGTATGGGACTTACAATGAGCAGTTCTTC. Translating gives CASSVQYGTYNEQFF.

This sequence joins TRBV19 and TRBJ1-4; 8 nucleotides match TRBD1. CDR3 length: 14 amino acids. Germline V lookup: CDR1 LNHDA, CDR2 SQIVND (reference sequence). The J segment lost 7 bases and the V segment lost 6 bases, leaving 7 bases of the junction unmatched. The DNA of the CDR3 is TGTGCCAGTAGCGCGACAGGGGACGGTGAAAAACTGTTTTTT. This sequence encodes CASSATGDGEKLFF.

This sequence joins TRBV19 and TRBJ1-2; 8 positions agree with TRBD1. CDR3 length: 13 residues. CDR1 and CDR2 (germline): LNHDA, SQIVND (reference sequence). J lost 3 bases, V lost 9 bases, and 6 bases had no gene match. CDR3 sequence: CASRGQDHYGYTF. In DNA, the CDR3 is TGTGCCAGCCGGGGACAGGATCACTATGGCTACACCTTC.

The chain has TRBV7-9 and TRBJ1-2, with a weak D call TRBD1 (5 bases). Trimming left V 1 base short and J 7 bases short, with 10 bases between. Germline V CDR1 and CDR2: SEHNR, FQNEAQ (reference sequence). This CDR3 has 13 residues. CDR3 nucleotide sequence: TGTGCCAGCAGCTTAGAGGCAGGGCTTGGCTACACCTTC. Its translation is CASSLEAGLGYTF. The full variable domain, its missing parts supplied by reference TRBV7-9 and TRBJ1-2, is DTGVSQNPRHKITKRGQNVTFRCDPISEHNRLYWYRQTLGQGPEFLTYFQNEAQLEKSRLLSDRFSAERPKGSFSTLEIQRTEQGDSAMYLCASSLEAGLGYTFGSGTRLTVV.

In this sample, this clone turned up once. V is TRBV5-4 and J is TRBJ1-6; 7 bases are a match to TRBD1. CDR1 SGHNT and CDR2 YYREEE come from the germline V gene (reference sequence). The CDR3 has 15 amino acids. V was pared by 3 bases and J by 6 bases, with 6 bases of the junction left unmatched. The CDR3 DNA reads TGTGCCAGCAGCTACATGACAGGGAGTAATTCACCCCTCCACTTT. This encodes CASSYMTGSNSPLHF. Full variable domain (remainder filled in from reference TRBV5-4 and TRBJ1-6): ETGVTQSPTHLIKTRGQQVTLRCSSQSGHNTVSWYQQALGQGPQFIFQYYREEENGRGNFPPRFSGLQFPNYSSELNVNALELDDSALYLCASSYMTGSNSPLHFGNGTRLTVT.

The genes are TRBV5-1 and TRBJ2-5; D is unresolved. CDR1 is SGHRS, CDR2 YFSETQ, per germline. The V end was cut by 6 bases, the J end by 3 bases, with 18 bases between. The CDR3 spans 15 residues. In nucleotides, the CDR3 is TGCGCCAGCACCCAGGCCCTGGGCAATAAAGAGACCCAGTACTTC. As protein: CASTQALGNKETQYF.